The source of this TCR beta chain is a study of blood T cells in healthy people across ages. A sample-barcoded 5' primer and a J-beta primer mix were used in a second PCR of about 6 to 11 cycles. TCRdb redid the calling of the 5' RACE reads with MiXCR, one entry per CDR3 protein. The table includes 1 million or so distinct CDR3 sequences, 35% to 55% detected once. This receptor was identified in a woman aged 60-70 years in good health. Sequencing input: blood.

This chain's CDR3 is CSVDIGTGETQYF. The CDR3 coding sequence is TGCAGCGTTGATATAGGGACTGGAGAGACCCAGTACTTC. The chain is built from TRBV29-1 and TRBJ2-5; D is perhaps TRBD2 (6 bases). The CDR3 spans 13 residues. Germline V gene sequence: CDR1 SQVTM, CDR2 ANQGSEA. Trimming removed 3 bases from V and 4 bases from J, with 12 bases in between.